What follows are 8 T cell receptor beta chains derived from one specimen sequenced in a study of T cell responses to AZD1222 COVID-19 vaccine. The table came from immunoSEQ multiplex PCR; TCRdb's copy has only in-frame clones and leaves some out. The sample includes about 120,000 clones, around 90% seen only once; the top ten take 4.4%. The material was peripheral blood, obtained on day 0 of MenACWY control vaccination. The receptors were gathered from an adult in good health.

This clone was seen a single time. The chain's CDR3 is CASSPLDSSYEQYF. CDR3 DNA: TGTGCCAGCAGCCCTCTGGACAGCTCCTACGAGCAGTACTTC. The genes are TRBV7-9 and TRBJ2-7; D might be TRBD1 (6 bases). CDR1 and CDR2 (germline): SEHNR, FQNEAQ (reference sequence). Deletions cut 5 bases from V and 0 bases from J, with 11 bases between. CDR3 length: 14 amino acids.

V and J are TRBV9 and TRBJ1-1, with a possible D match to TRBD1 (6 bases). Trimming pared 3 bases from V and 1 base from J, leaving 10 bases between. The germline gives CDR1 SGDLS, CDR2 YYNGEE. CDR3 size: 14 residues. The CDR3 is CASSAQGWNTEAFF. CDR3 nucleotide sequence: TGTGCCAGCAGCGCGCAGGGGTGGAACACTGAAGCTTTCTTT.

The rearrangement joins TRBV11-2 to TRBJ2-7; no clear D gene. Germline V gene sequence: CDR1 SGHAT, CDR2 FQNNGV. With 5 bases removed from V and 0 bases from J, the gap between germline ends came to 14 bases. The CDR3 covers 15 residues. CDR3 coding DNA: TGTGCCAGCAGCAAAGAGAGGCTGATCTCCTACGAGCAGTACGTC. This encodes CASSKERLISYEQYV.

The chain combines TRBV6-5 with TRBJ1-4; TRBD1 matches at 8 bases. J gave up 0 bases and V 7 bases, and 1 base lay outside the gene matches. The CDR3 is made up of 14 amino acids. Looked up from germline, CDR1 is MNHEY and CDR2 is SVGAGI. The CDR3 here is CASTTGATNEKLFF. The DNA of the CDR3 is TGTGCCAGCACGACAGGGGCAACTAATGAAAAACTGTTTTTT.

The rearrangement uses TRBV27 and TRBJ1-5, with D perhaps TRBD1 (6 bases). Germline assignment: CDR1 MNHEY and CDR2 SMNVEV (reference sequence). V was trimmed by 2 bases and J by 7 bases, leaving 12 bases between them. This CDR3 region has 14 residues. The CDR3 is CASSLTGFGQPQHF. In DNA form, the CDR3 reads TGTGCCAGCAGTTTAACAGGGTTTGGGCAGCCCCAGCATTTT.

In this sample, this clone turned up a few times. The V and J genes are TRBV28 and TRBJ2-1, with 8 nucleotides matching TRBD1. J gave up 7 bases and V 6 bases, and 11 bases lay outside the gene matches. The germline gives CDR1 MDHEN, CDR2 SYDVKM. The CDR3 is 15 residues long. CDR3 in amino acids: CASRPGQGEANEQFF. In DNA form, the CDR3 reads TGTGCCAGCAGACCAGGACAGGGTGAAGCGAATGAGCAGTTCTTC.

The CDR3 sequence is CASSYPMFQELFF. CDR3 DNA sequence: TGTGCCAGCAGTTACCCCATGTTCCAAGAGCTGTTTTTT. The chain carries TRBV6-2 or TRBV6-3 and TRBJ2-2; unclear D gene. The V end lost 2 bases, the J end lost 11 bases, and 12 bases lay between the germline ends. CDR3 length: 13 amino acids. In germline, CDR1 is MNHEY, CDR2 SVGEGT.

V gene TRBV11-2 combines with J gene TRBJ1-1; no clear D gene. V dropped 1 base and J dropped 8 bases, with 14 bases sitting between them. The CDR3 contains 14 residues. CDR1 is SGHAT and CDR2 is FQNNGV in the germline V gene. CDR3 nucleotide sequence: TGTGCCAGCAGCTTAGTTCTGGGTGGGCCCGAAGCTTTCTTT. Protein: CASSLVLGGPEAFF.